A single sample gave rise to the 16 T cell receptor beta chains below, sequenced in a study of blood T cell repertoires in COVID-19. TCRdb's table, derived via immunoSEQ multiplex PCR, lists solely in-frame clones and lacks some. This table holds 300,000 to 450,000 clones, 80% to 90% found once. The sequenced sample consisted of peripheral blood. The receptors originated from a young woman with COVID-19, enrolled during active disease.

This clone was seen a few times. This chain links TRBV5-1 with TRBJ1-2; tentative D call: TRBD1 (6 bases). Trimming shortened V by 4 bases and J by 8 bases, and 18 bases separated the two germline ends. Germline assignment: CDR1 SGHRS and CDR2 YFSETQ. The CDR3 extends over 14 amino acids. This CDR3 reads CASSLNTDSWGYTF. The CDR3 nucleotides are TGCGCCAGCAGCCTTAATACGGACAGCTGGGGCTACACCTTC.

This CDR3 is CASSADRPYEQYF. Here the CDR3 DNA reads TGTGCCAGCAGTGCAGACAGACCCTACGAGCAGTACTTC. The J gene is TRBJ2-7, the V gene TRBV2, with D maybe TRBD1 (5 bases). There are 13 residues in the CDR3. Trimming stripped 4 bases from V and 2 bases from J, with 9 bases between. Per germline, CDR1 SNHLY and CDR2 FYNNEI.

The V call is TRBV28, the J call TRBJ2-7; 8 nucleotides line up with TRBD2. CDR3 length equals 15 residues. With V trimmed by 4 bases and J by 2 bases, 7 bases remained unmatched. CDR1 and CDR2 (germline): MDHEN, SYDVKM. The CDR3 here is CASSWVSGRAYEQYF. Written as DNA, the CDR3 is TGTGCCAGCAGTTGGGTATCCGGGAGGGCCTACGAGCAGTACTTC.

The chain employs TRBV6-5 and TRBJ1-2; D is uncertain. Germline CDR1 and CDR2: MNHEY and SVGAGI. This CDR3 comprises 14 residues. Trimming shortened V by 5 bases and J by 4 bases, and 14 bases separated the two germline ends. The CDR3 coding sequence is TGTGCCAGCAGTCGCCGGGGTTCCGCCTATGGCTACACCTTC. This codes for CASSRRGSAYGYTF.

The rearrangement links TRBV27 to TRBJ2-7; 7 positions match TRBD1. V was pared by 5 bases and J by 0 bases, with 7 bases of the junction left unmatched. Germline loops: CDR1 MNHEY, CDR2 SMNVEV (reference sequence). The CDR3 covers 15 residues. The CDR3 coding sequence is TGTGCCAGCAGTCCAAGGACAGGTAGCTCCTACGAGCAGTACTTC. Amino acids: CASSPRTGSSYEQYF.

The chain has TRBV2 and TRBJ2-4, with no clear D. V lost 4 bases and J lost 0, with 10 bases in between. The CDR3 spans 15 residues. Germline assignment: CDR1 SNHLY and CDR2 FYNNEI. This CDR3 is CASSATGPAKNIQYF. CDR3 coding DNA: TGTGCCAGCAGTGCCACTGGTCCAGCCAAAAACATTCAGTACTTC.

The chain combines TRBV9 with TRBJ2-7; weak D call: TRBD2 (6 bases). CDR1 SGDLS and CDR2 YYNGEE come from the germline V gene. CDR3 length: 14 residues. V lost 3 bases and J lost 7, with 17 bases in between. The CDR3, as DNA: TGTGCCAGCAGCGCTCAACTAGCAGTTGGGGAGCAGTACTTC. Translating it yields CASSAQLAVGEQYF.

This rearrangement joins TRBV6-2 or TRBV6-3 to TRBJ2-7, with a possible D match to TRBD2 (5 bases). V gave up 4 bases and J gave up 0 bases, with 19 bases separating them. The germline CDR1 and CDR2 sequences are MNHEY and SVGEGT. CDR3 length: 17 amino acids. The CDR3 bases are TGTGCCAGCAGTTCCCCCCGGGATGGTTTTCGCTCCTACGAGCAGTACTTC. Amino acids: CASSSPRDGFRSYEQYF.

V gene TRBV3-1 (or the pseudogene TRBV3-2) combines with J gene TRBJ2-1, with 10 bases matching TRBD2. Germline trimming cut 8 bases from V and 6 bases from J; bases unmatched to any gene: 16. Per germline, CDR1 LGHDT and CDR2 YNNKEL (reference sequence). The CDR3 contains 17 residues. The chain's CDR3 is CASGGHIGLAETNEQFF. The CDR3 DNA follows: TGTGCCAGCGGGGGTCATATAGGACTAGCGGAAACCAATGAGCAGTTCTTC.

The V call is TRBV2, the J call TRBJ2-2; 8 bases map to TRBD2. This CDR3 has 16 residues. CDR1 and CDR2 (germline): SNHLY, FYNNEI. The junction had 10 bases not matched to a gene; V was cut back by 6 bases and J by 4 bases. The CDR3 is CASRAGGAGVTGELFF. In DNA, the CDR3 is TGTGCCAGCAGGGCGGGGGGAGCGGGAGTCACCGGGGAGCTGTTTTTT.

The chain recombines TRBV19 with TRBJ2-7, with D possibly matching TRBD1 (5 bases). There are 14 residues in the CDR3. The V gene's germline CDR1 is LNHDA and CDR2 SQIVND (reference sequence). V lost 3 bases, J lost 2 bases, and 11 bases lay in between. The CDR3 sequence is CASSIPPDTYEQYF. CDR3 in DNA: TGTGCCAGTAGTATCCCCCCGGACACCTACGAGCAGTACTTC. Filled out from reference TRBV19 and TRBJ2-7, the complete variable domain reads DGGITQSPKYLFRKEGQNVTLSCEQNLNHDAMYWYRQDPGQGLRLIYYSQIVNDFQKGDIAEGYSVSREKKESFPLTVTSAQKNPTAFYLCASSIPPDTYEQYFGPGTRLTVT.

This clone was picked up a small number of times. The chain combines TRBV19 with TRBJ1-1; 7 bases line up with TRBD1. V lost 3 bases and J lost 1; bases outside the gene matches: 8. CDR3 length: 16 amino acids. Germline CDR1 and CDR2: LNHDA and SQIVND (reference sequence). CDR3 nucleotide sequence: TGTGCCAGTAGTATGGGACAGAGGGGGCCGAACACTGAAGCTTTCTTT. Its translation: CASSMGQRGPNTEAFF. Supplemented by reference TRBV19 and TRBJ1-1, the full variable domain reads DGGITQSPKYLFRKEGQNVTLSCEQNLNHDAMYWYRQDPGQGLRLIYYSQIVNDFQKGDIAEGYSVSREKKESFPLTVTSAQKNPTAFYLCASSMGQRGPNTEAFFGQGTRLTVV.

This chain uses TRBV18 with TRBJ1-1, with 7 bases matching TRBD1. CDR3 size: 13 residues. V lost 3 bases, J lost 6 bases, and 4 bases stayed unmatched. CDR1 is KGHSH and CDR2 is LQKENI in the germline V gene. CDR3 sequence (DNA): TGTGCCAGCTCACCTCCGACAGGGTCTGAAGCTTTCTTT. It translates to CASSPPTGSEAFF.

Written as DNA, the CDR3 is TGTGCCAGCAGTAAAAGCGGGAGAGGTGAAGAGCAGTACTTC. Protein: CASSKSGRGEEQYF. The rearrangement joins TRBV6-2 or TRBV6-3 to TRBJ2-7; 8 bases agree with TRBD2. The CDR3 contains 14 residues. Germline CDR1 and CDR2: MNHEY and SVGEGT. V gave up 5 bases and J gave up 7 bases; unmatched junction bases: 10.

The CDR3 protein is CASSQDSVFPTKRAYNEQFF. In DNA form, the CDR3 reads TGTGCCAGCAGCCAAGATTCAGTCTTCCCGACTAAGCGGGCCTACAATGAGCAGTTCTTC. The V and J genes are TRBV14 and TRBJ2-1, with D maybe TRBD2 (6 bases). This CDR3 comprises 20 residues. V was clipped by 0 bases and J by 2 bases, with 23 bases between them. Germline V gene sequence: CDR1 SGHDN, CDR2 FVKESK.

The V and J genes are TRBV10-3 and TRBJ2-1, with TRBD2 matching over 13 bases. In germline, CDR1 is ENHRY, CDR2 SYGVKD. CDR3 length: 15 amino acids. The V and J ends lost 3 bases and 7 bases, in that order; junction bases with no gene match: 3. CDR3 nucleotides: TGTGCCATCAGTGATGGGACTAGCGGGATAAATGAGCAGTTCTTC. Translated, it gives CAISDGTSGINEQFF.